This note documents a single TCR beta chain sequence. Its specificity is unknown. The CDR3 length is 18 residues. V trimming: 4 bases; J trimming: 0 bases; junction bases outside the gene matches: 6. Germline V lookup: CDR1 KGHSH, CDR2 LQKENI. This specimen comes from a study of CD8 T cells in ankylosing spondylitis. Study findings and constraints: For ankylosing spondylitis blood, a TCR beta motif of several highly homologous variants appeared characteristic. Earlier literature documents some of the motif variants in reactive arthritis synovial fluid and blood. The clones that were linked to disease were reported to be significantly enriched in matched synovial fluid samples from ankylosing spondylitis patients.

Molecular-barcoded quantitative 5'-RACE produced these TCR beta libraries. MiXCR, applied by TCRdb to the 5' RACE reads, yields one record per CDR3 protein. The sample lists 250,000 to 350,000 distinct CDR3 sequences; 15% to 25% were seen once. The chain recombines TRBV18 with TRBJ2-1; 13 positions agree with TRBD2. What was sequenced was blood, either unsorted or a sorted T cell fraction (not recorded which). This clonotype was obtained from a male donor with ankylosing spondylitis or in good health (not recorded which). CDR3 residues: CASSQRTSGSVSYNEQFF. The CDR3, as DNA: TGTGCCAGCTCACAGAGGACTAGCGGGAGCGTCTCCTACAATGAGCAGTTCTTC.